This T cell receptor beta chain is from a study of T cell responses to AZD1222 COVID-19 vaccine. Note on this clone: The antigen is undetermined.

Repertoires were generated with immunoSEQ multiplex PCR, while TCRdb's copy carries only in-frame clones and drops some. Of about 120,000 clones detected, roughly 90% appear once; the ten largest clones hold 9.8%. Study results and limitations: Regions 160-218 and 743-854 dominated among vaccine-associated CD4 TCRs spanning spike. In the spike-specific TCR repertoire, nearly half reportedly target unmutated variant regions.

The CDR3 is 14 amino acids. V was cut by 3 bases and J by 4 bases, with 10 bases left in between. In germline, CDR1 is SNHLY, CDR2 FYNNEI. This sample comprised peripheral blood, obtained on day 0 of AZD1222 vaccination. This TCR was sampled from an adult in good health. J is TRBJ1-3 and V is TRBV2, with D possibly being TRBD1 (5 bases). CDR3 bases: TGTGCCAGCAGTGAGCAGGGAGCAGGAAACACCATATATTTT. Residues: CASSEQGAGNTIYF.